Given below is one TCR beta chain in context. What it binds is unknown. These data originate in a study of cytomegalovirus exposure and HLA in healthy donors. The study's findings and limits: Analyzed later, most CMV-associated TCR beta chains appeared HLA-restricted. Roughly even sequencing depth across donors was the assumption behind the presence/absence analyses.

Trimming pared 0 bases from V and 3 bases from J, leaving 12 bases between. The CDR3 is 16 amino acids. Germline CDR1 reads LGHNA; CDR2 reads YSLEER. In the PCR, 60 Vbeta and 13 Jbeta primers were used. Data came from immunoSEQ multiplex PCR; TCRdb stores just in-frame clones and leaves some out. This table has about 150,000 clones, about 74% appearing once. The sequence was collected from a man in his forties or fifties in good health and CMV-seropositive. The rearrangement links TRBV4-3 to TRBJ1-5; weak D call: TRBD1 (5 bases). Sample: PBMCs. CDR3 loop: CASSQDWGSYNQPQHF. The CDR3 nucleotides are TGCGCCAGCAGCCAAGACTGGGGCAGTTACAATCAGCCCCAGCATTTT.